This TCR beta chain is from a study of Graves' ophthalmopathy and Graves' hyperthyroidism. As for the study in general: Researchers classed hyperthyroidism as stable given no ophthalmopathy within 18 months of follow-up.

This clonotype was recorded many times. Transcripts of RNA were the source for amplifying TCR beta CDR3 regions. The authors performed first-round RT-PCR with HTBI primers and then a second-round multiplex PCR. From the multiplex PCR reads, TCRdb called clonotypes with MiXCR, one entry per CDR3 protein. The data hold over a million distinct CDR3 sequences, with about 40% observed a single time. In germline, CDR1 is LGHNA, CDR2 YSLEER. The CDR3 is 14 amino acids. Trimming took off 3 bases at V and 3 bases at J, with 9 bases between the two ends. The receptor was isolated from an adult man with Graves' hyperthyroidism. The chain uses TRBV4-3 and TRBJ1-5; D is undetermined. The sequencing input was peripheral blood or thyroid tissue (not recorded which). Here the CDR3 DNA reads TGCGCCAGCAGCCAGGGATATAACAATCAGCCCCAGCATTTT. Its translation: CASSQGYNNQPQHF.